The rows below give T cell receptor beta chains drawn from one sample of a study of T cell responses to AZD1222 COVID-19 vaccine. TCRdb's table, derived via immunoSEQ multiplex PCR, lists solely in-frame clones and lacks some. Here the sample spans approximately 130,000 clones, more than 85% being singletons. The sequencing here drew on peripheral blood, taken on day 0 of AZD1222 vaccination. Receptors originate from an adult in good health. CDR3s include the opening cysteine and the closing phenylalanine or tryptophan. The D gene is left open where the match is weak. A clone size is listed for some rows: how often the clone was seen (once, few, many), or a class if it is expanded.

v_call: TRBV12-3/TRBV12-4; j_call: TRBJ1-1; clone_size: NA; d_call: NA; cdr3_aa: CASSLGLEAFF; cdr3_nt: TGTGCCAGCAGTCTCGGACTTGAAGCTTTCTTT
v_call: TRBV10-3; j_call: TRBJ2-1; clone_size: NA; d_call: NA; cdr3_aa: CAISESPPNEQFF; cdr3_nt: TGTGCCATCAGTGAGTCCCCGCCAAATGAGCAGTTCTTC
v_call: TRBV18; j_call: TRBJ1-2; clone_size: NA; d_call: NA; cdr3_aa: CASSSQGHYGYTF; cdr3_nt: TGTGCCAGCTCTTCTCAGGGGCACTATGGCTACACCTTC
v_call: TRBV10-3; j_call: TRBJ2-1; clone_size: NA; d_call: NA; cdr3_aa: CAISELANNEQFF; cdr3_nt: TGTGCCATCAGTGAGTTAGCAAACAATGAGCAGTTCTTC
v_call: TRBV2; j_call: TRBJ1-1; clone_size: once; d_call: TRBD1; cdr3_aa: CASRTGNPTEAFF; cdr3_nt: TGTGCCAGCAGGACAGGGAATCCGACTGAAGCTTTCTTT
v_call: TRBV18; j_call: TRBJ1-1; clone_size: NA; d_call: NA; cdr3_aa: CASSPRTENTEAFF; cdr3_nt: TGTGCCAGCTCACCAAGGACAGAGAACACTGAAGCTTTCTTT
v_call: TRBV7-9; j_call: TRBJ1-4; clone_size: NA; d_call: NA; cdr3_aa: CASSGYEKLFF; cdr3_nt: TGTGCCAGCAGCGGCTATGAAAAACTGTTTTTT
v_call: TRBV19; j_call: TRBJ1-1; clone_size: NA; d_call: NA; cdr3_aa: CASSIRAPVMNTEAFF; cdr3_nt: TGTGCCAGTAGTATAAGGGCTCCAGTCATGAACACTGAAGCTTTCTTT
v_call: TRBV10-3; j_call: TRBJ1-2; clone_size: NA; d_call: TRBD1; cdr3_aa: CAIRDRANYGYTF; cdr3_nt: TGTGCCATCAGAGACAGGGCTAACTATGGCTACACCTTC
v_call: TRBV6-6; j_call: TRBJ2-7; clone_size: NA; d_call: TRBD1; cdr3_aa: CASGTGIYEQYF; cdr3_nt: TGTGCCAGCGGGACAGGGATTTACGAGCAGTACTTC
v_call: TRBV7-9; j_call: TRBJ2-1; clone_size: once; d_call: TRBD2; cdr3_aa: CASSFLAGAEYEQFF; cdr3_nt: TGTGCCAGCAGCTTTCTAGCGGGGGCGGAGTATGAGCAGTTCTTC
v_call: TRBV5-1; j_call: TRBJ1-5; clone_size: few; d_call: NA; cdr3_aa: CASSLRGAQPFNQPQHF; cdr3_nt: TGCGCCAGCAGCTTGCGAGGGGCGCAGCCCTTCAATCAGCCCCAGCATTTT
v_call: TRBV24-1; j_call: TRBJ2-3; clone_size: NA; d_call: TRBD2; cdr3_aa: CATSDGLAGGTFTDTQYF; cdr3_nt: TGTGCCACCAGTGATGGGCTAGCGGGGGGAACTTTCACAGATACGCAGTATTTT
v_call: TRBV5-1; j_call: TRBJ2-5; clone_size: few; d_call: NA; cdr3_aa: CASSLSGQETQYF; cdr3_nt: TGCGCCAGCAGCTTGTCGGGACAAGAGACCCAGTACTTC
v_call: TRBV7-8; j_call: TRBJ1-3; clone_size: NA; d_call: NA; cdr3_aa: CASSRPFSSSGNTIYF; cdr3_nt: TGTGCCAGCAGCCGTCCCTTCTCATCTTCTGGAAACACCATATATTTT
v_call: TRBV9; j_call: TRBJ1-2; clone_size: NA; d_call: NA; cdr3_aa: CASSVDLWDGGGYTF; cdr3_nt: TGTGCCAGCAGCGTAGATCTGTGGGATGGGGGTGGCTACACCTTC
v_call: TRBV27; j_call: TRBJ2-2; clone_size: NA; d_call: NA; cdr3_aa: CASGIDTGELFF; cdr3_nt: TGTGCCAGCGGGATCGACACCGGGGAGCTGTTTTTT
v_call: TRBV6-5; j_call: TRBJ2-5; clone_size: NA; d_call: TRBD2; cdr3_aa: CASSYSGAGGQETQYF; cdr3_nt: TGTGCCAGCAGTTACTCAGGTGCGGGGGGACAAGAGACCCAGTACTTC
v_call: TRBV9; j_call: TRBJ2-1; clone_size: NA; d_call: TRBD2; cdr3_aa: CASSGRGVAGAPYNEQFF; cdr3_nt: TGTGCCAGCAGCGGCCGGGGGGTAGCGGGGGCCCCGTACAATGAGCAGTTCTTC
v_call: TRBV19; j_call: TRBJ1-1; clone_size: NA; d_call: TRBD1; cdr3_aa: CASSIGQGVGNTEAFF; cdr3_nt: TGTGCCAGTAGTATAGGACAGGGGGTAGGGAACACTGAAGCTTTCTTT
v_call: TRBV5-1; j_call: TRBJ1-1; clone_size: NA; d_call: TRBD1; cdr3_aa: CASSSPQGVMNTEAFF; cdr3_nt: TGCGCCAGCAGTTCACCTCAGGGGGTCATGAACACTGAAGCTTTCTTT
v_call: TRBV28; j_call: TRBJ2-1; clone_size: NA; d_call: NA; cdr3_aa: CASITSSGQGNRGNEQFF; cdr3_nt: TGTGCCAGCATTACATCTTCGGGGCAGGGGAATCGTGGGAATGAGCAGTTCTTC